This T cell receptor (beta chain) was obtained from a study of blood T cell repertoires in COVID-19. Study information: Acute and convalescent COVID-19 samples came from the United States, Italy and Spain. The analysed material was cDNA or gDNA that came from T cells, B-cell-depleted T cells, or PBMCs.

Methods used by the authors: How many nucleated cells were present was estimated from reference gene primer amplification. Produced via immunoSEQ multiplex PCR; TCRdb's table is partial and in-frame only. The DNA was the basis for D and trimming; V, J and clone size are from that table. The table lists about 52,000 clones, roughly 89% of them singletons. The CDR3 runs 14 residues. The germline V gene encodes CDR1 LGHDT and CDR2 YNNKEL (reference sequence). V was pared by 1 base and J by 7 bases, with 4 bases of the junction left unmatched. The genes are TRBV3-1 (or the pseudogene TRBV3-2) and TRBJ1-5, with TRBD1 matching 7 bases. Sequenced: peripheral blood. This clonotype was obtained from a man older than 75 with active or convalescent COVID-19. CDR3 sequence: CASSQGQGGQPQHF. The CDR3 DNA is TGTGCCAGCAGCCAAGGACAGGGAGGACAGCCCCAGCATTTT.